Below, one T cell receptor beta chain is given with its context. The antigen is not known. The junction differs from germline at one of its ends, possibly a read error. The source of the sample is a study of tumor and adjacent non-tumor tissue in lung cancer. General study results and limits: Compared with tumor, normal lung showed significantly lower TCR diversity.

RNA was extracted from bulk tissue without any cell sorting. A modified ARM-PCR protocol with three rounds of nested PCR amplified TCRbeta. Via MiXCR, TCRdb re-called the multiplex PCR reads, giving one row per CDR3 protein. The sample records some 78,000 distinct CDR3 sequences, around 85% being singletons. The CDR3 covers 17 residues. Germline CDR1 reads MNHEY; CDR2 reads SVGAGI. The chain employs TRBV6-5 and TRBJ2-2; D is ambiguous. What was sequenced was lung tumor tissue. This clonotype was obtained from a woman aged 50 to 60 with non-small cell lung cancer. CDR3 bases: TGTGCCAGCAGAACAAGACTGGGGATAGAAAACATCGGGGAGCTGTTTTTT. Translated: CASRTRLGIENIGELFF.